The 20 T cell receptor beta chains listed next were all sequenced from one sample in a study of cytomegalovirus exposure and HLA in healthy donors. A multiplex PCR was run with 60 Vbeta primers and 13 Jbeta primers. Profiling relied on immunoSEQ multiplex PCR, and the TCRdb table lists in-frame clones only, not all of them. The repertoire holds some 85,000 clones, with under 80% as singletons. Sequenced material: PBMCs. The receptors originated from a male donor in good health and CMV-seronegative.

DNA of the CDR3: TGTGCCTGGAGTGTTGGACAGGGGGGCGAAAAACTGTTTTTT. This translates into CAWSVGQGGEKLFF. The rearrangement links TRBV30 to TRBJ1-4; 10 bases line up with TRBD1. V shed 0 bases, J shed 8 bases, and the junction held 3 bases outside the gene matches. This CDR3 contains 14 residues. From germline, CDR1 is GTSNPN and CDR2 SVGIG (reference sequence). Filled out from reference TRBV30 and TRBJ1-4, the complete variable domain reads SQTIHQWPATLVQPVGSPLSLECTVEGTSNPNLYWYRQAAGRGLQLLFYSVGIGQISSEVPQNLSASRPQDRQFILSSKKLLLSDSGFYLCAWSVGQGGEKLFFGSGTQLSVL.

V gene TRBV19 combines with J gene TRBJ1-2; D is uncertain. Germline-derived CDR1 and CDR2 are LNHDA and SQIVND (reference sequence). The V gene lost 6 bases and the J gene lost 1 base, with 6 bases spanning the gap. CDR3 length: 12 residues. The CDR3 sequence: CASSRHNYGYTF. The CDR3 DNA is TGTGCCAGTAGCCGACATAACTATGGCTACACCTTC.

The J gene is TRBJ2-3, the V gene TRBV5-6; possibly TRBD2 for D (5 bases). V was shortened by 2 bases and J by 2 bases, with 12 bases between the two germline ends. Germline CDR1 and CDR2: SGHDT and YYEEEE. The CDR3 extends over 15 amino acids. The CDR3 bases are TGTGCCAGCAGCTTCGACCGGGATCACACAGATACGCAGTATTTT. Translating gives CASSFDRDHTDTQYF.

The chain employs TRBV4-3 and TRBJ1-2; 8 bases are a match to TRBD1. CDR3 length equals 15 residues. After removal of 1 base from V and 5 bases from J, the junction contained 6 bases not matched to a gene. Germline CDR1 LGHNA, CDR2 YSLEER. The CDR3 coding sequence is TGCGCCAGCAGCCAAGGCAACCAGGGGGCGTATGGCTACACCTTC. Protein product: CASSQGNQGAYGYTF.

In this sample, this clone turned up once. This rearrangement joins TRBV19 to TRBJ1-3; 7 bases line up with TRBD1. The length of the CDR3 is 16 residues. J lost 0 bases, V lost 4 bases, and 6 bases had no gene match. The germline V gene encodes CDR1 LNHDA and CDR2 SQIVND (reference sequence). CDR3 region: CASSTGTARSGNTIYF. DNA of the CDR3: TGTGCCAGTAGTACAGGGACAGCCCGCTCTGGAAACACCATATATTTT.

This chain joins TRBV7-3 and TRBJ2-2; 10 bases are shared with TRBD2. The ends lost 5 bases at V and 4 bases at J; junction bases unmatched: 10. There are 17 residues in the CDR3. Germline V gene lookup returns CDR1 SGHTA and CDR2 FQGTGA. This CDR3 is CASSPGRASGGTGELFF. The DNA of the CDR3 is TGTGCCAGCAGCCCGGGTCGCGCTAGCGGGGGCACCGGGGAGCTGTTTTTT.

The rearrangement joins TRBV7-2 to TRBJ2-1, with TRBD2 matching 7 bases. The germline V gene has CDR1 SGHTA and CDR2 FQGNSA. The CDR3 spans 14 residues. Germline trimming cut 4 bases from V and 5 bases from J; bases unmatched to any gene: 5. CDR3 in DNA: TGTGCCAGCAGCTCGCAGGCGGGGGACAATGAGCAGTTCTTC. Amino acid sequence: CASSSQAGDNEQFF.

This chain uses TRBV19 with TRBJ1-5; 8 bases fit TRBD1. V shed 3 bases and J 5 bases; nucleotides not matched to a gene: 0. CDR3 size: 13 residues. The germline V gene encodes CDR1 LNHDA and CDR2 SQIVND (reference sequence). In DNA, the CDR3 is TGTGCCAGTAGTATGGACAGGGATCAGCCCCAGCATTTT. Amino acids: CASSMDRDQPQHF.

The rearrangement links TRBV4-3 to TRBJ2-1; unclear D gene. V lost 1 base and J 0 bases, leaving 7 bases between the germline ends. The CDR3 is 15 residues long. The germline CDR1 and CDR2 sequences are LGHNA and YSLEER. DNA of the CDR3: TGCGCCAGCAGCCAAGTCTCCAGCTCCTACAATGAGCAGTTCTTC. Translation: CASSQVSSSYNEQFF.

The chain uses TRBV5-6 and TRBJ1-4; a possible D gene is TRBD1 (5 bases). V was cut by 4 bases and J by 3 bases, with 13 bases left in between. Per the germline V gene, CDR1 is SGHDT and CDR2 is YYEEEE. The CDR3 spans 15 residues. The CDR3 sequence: CASSPTGGANEKLFF. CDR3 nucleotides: TGTGCCAGCAGCCCAACGGGGGGTGCTAATGAAAAACTGTTTTTT.

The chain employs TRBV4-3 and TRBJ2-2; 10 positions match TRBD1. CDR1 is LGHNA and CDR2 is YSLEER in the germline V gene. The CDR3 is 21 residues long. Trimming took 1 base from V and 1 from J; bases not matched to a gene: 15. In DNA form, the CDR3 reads TGCGCCAGCAGCCAAGTCTTAGGACAGGGGGGCACTAGCGGGAACACCGGGGAGCTGTTTTTT. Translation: CASSQVLGQGGTSGNTGELFF.

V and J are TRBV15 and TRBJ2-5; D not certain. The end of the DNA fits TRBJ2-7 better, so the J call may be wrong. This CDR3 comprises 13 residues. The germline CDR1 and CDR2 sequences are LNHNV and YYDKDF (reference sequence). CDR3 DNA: TGTGCCACCAGCAGAGACGGTTTCTACGAGCAGTACTTC. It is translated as CATSRDGFYEQYF.

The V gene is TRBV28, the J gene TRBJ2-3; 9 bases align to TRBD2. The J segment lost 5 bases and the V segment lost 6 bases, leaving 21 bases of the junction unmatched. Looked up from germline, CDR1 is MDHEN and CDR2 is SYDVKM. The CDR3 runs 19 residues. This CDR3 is CASRLPTGLAPGGVDTQYF. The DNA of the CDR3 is TGTGCCAGCAGATTACCTACGGGACTAGCTCCTGGCGGGGTAGATACGCAGTATTTT.

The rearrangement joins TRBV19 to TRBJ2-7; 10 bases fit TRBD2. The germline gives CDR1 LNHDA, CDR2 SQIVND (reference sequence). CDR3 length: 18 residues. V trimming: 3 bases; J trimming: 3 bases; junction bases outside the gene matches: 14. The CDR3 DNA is TGTGCCAGTAGTATCCGACTAGGAAGAGCGGGGGGGAACTACGAGCAGTACTTC. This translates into CASSIRLGRAGGNYEQYF.

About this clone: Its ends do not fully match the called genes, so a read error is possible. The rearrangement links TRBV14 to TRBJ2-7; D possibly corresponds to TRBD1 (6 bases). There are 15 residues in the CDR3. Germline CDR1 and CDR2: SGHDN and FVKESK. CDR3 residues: CASNQGSTGWYEQYF. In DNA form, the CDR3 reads TGTGCCAGCAACCAAGGGAGCACAGGGTGGTATGAGCAGTACTTC.

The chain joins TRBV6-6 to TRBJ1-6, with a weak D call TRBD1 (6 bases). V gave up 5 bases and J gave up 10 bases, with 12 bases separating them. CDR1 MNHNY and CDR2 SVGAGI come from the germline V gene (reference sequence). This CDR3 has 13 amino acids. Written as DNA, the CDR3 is TGTGCCAGCAGTATGGGGACAATGTCACCCCTCCACTTT. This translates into CASSMGTMSPLHF.

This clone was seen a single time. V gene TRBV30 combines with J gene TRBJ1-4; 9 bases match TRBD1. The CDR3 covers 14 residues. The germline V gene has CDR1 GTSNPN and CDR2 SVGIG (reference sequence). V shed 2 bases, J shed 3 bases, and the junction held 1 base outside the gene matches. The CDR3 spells CAWSYRGPNEKLFF. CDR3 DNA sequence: TGTGCCTGGAGTTACAGGGGGCCTAATGAAAAACTGTTTTTT.

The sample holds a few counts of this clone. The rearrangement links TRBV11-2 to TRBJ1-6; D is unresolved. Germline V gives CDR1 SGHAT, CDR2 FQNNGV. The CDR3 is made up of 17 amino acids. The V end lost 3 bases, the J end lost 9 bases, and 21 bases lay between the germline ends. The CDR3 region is CASSLLRERARSSPLHF. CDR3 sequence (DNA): TGTGCCAGCAGCTTGCTCCGGGAAAGAGCCAGAAGTTCACCCCTCCACTTT.

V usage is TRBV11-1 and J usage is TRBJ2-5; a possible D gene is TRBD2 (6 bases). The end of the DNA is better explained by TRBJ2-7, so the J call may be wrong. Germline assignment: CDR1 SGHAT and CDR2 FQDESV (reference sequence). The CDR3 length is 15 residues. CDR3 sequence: CASSLEGGTQGEQYF. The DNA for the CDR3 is TGTGCCAGCAGCTTGGAAGGCGGGACTCAGGGCGAGCAGTACTTC.

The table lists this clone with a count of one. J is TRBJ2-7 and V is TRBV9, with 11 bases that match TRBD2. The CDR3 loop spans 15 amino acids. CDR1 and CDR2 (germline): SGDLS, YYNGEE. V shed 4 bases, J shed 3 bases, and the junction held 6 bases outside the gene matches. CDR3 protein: CASSPAGTSGYEQYF. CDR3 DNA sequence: TGTGCCAGCAGCCCAGCCGGGACTAGCGGCTACGAGCAGTACTTC.